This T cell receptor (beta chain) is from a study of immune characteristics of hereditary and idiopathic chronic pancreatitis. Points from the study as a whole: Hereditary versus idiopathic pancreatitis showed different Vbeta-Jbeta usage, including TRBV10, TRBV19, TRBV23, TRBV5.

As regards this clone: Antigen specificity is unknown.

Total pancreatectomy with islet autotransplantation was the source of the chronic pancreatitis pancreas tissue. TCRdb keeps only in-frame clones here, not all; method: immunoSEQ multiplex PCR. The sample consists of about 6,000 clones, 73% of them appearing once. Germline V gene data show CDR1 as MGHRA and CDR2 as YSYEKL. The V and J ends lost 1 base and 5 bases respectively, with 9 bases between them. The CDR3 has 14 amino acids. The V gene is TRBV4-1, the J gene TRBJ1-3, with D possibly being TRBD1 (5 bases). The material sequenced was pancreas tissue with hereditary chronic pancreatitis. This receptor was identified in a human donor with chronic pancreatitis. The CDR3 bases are TGCGCCAGCAGCCAAGCTGACAGCAGAAACACCATATATTTT. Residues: CASSQADSRNTIYF.